These 16 T cell receptor beta chains share one sample of origin, sequenced in a study of T cell clonality in common variable immunodeficiency. The protocol was immunoSEQ multiplex PCR, while the TCRdb copy is restricted to in-frame clones and leaves out a portion. The sample contains 50,000 to 65,000 clones, none occurring once; over 0.8% lies in the top ten. Sequenced material: peripheral blood mononuclear cells. The receptors were gathered from a person aged 18-70 years in good health.

This clone has a count of ten or more. The read gets to within 3 residues of the CDR3 end, and the germline J gene fills in the rest. The chain joins TRBV5-5 to TRBJ2-5; tentatively, D is TRBD2 (5 bases). Trimming stripped 4 bases from V and 0 bases from J, with 10 bases between. The CDR3 has 14 amino acids. In germline, CDR1 is SGHKS, CDR2 YYEKEE (reference sequence). The CDR3 bases that were read are TGTGCCAGCAGCACGCGGACTTACCAAGAGACC. Amino acid sequence: CASSTRTYQET. The whole CDR3 reads CASSTRTYQETQYF. Together with reference TRBV5-5 and TRBJ2-5, the CDR3 gives the full variable domain: DAGVTQSPTHLIKTRGQQVTLRCSPISGHKSVSWYQQVLGQGPQFIFQYYEKEERGRGNFPDRFSARQFPNYSSELNVNALLLGDSALYLCASSTRTYQETQYFGPGTRLLVL.

Ten or more counts support this clone. Read sequence stops 3 residues before the CDR3 end, and the germline J gene provides the missing end. V is TRBV28 and J is TRBJ1-1; 9 nucleotides align to TRBD1. With 5 bases clipped from V and 5 bases from J, the junction kept 9 bases outside the gene matches. This CDR3 has 15 residues. Germline V gives CDR1 MDHEN, CDR2 SYDVKM. The CDR3 DNA, read in part, is TGTGCCAGCAGTCTCCCGGGACAGGGTCGAACTGAA. As protein: CASSLPGQGRTE. The entire CDR3 sequence reads CASSLPGQGRTEAFF. Full variable domain (missing parts from reference TRBV28 and TRBJ1-1): DVKVTQSSRYLVKRTGEKVFLECVQDMDHENMFWYRQDPGLGLRLIYFSYDVKMKEKGDIPEGYSVSREKKERFSLILESASTNQTSMYLCASSLPGQGRTEAFFGQGTRLTVV.

This clone was found many times. The CDR3 region is CASSLMGQYTEAFF. CDR3 DNA, as far as it was read: TGTGCCAGCAGCTTAATGGGGCAGTACACTGAA. The chain combines TRBV7-9 with TRBJ1-1; TRBD1 is a possible D gene (5 bases). The read halts 3 residues ahead of the CDR3 end, with the missing end drawn from the germline J gene. V lost 2 bases and J 3 bases, leaving 10 bases between the germline ends. Germline loops: CDR1 SEHNR, CDR2 FQNEAQ (reference sequence). The CDR3 is 14 residues long.

This clone showed up many times. The read ends 3 residues before the CDR3 terminus; that terminus is restored from the germline J gene. The chain links TRBV7-9 to TRBJ2-2; D perhaps matches TRBD1 (6 bases). Germline-derived CDR1 and CDR2 are SEHNR and FQNEAQ (reference sequence). CDR3 size: 13 residues. Deletions cut 10 bases from V and 4 bases from J, with 13 bases between. This CDR3 reads CANSGASTGELFF. The covered CDR3 bases are TGTGCCAATTCAGGGGCCAGCACCGGGGAG. Together with reference TRBV7-9 and TRBJ2-2, the CDR3 gives the full variable domain: DTGVSQNPRHKITKRGQNVTFRCDPISEHNRLYWYRQTLGQGPEFLTYFQNEAQLEKSRLLSDRFSAERPKGSFSTLEIQRTEQGDSAMYLCANSGASTGELFFGEGSRLTVL.

This clone was seen repeatedly, ten times or more. Sequencing ends 3 residues short of the CDR3 end; the germline J gene provides the rest. The V and J genes are TRBV5-1 and TRBJ1-6; weak D call: TRBD1 (5 bases). V shed 2 bases and J shed 6 bases, with 15 bases lying between them. The CDR3 length is 16 residues. Germline V gene sequence: CDR1 SGHRS, CDR2 YFSETQ. Partial CDR3 DNA: TGCGCCAGCAGCTTCTCGCGGCGGCAGGGTAATTCACCC. As protein: CASSFSRRQGNSP. The full CDR3 sequence reads CASSFSRRQGNSPLHF.

This clone showed up many times. The CDR3 extends 3 residues past the end of the read, so its final part is completed from the germline J gene. The V call is TRBV19, the J call TRBJ1-5; D perhaps matches TRBD1 (5 bases). V lost 7 bases to trimming and J lost 7 bases, with 20 bases between them. The CDR3 covers 15 residues. Per the germline V gene, CDR1 is LNHDA and CDR2 is SQIVND (reference sequence). CDR3 loop: CASTPGLLIPQPQHF. The DNA read from the CDR3 is TGTGCCAGTACCCCGGGACTCCTGATACCGCAGCCC.

The table lists this clone with many counts. The sequence runs out 3 residues before the end of the CDR3; the remainder is reconstructed from the germline J gene. This chain connects TRBV7-8 to TRBJ1-2; 9 bases align to TRBD1. Germline V lookup: CDR1 SGHVS, CDR2 FQNEAQ. The trim removed 5 bases at V and 2 bases at J, leaving 6 bases unmatched. The CDR3 extends over 15 amino acids. The CDR3 bases that were read are TGTGCCAGCAGCGCCACCGGGACAGGGAACTATGGC. Translating gives CASSATGTGNYG. The whole CDR3 protein is CASSATGTGNYGYTF.

This clone was seen at least ten times. Read sequence stops 3 residues before the CDR3 end, and the germline J gene provides the missing end. The genes are TRBV7-9 and TRBJ1-1; 9 bases agree with TRBD1. Looked up from germline, CDR1 is SEHNR and CDR2 is FQNEAQ (reference sequence). Unmatched junction bases numbered 1, after V lost 5 bases and J lost 3 bases. The CDR3 is 13 residues long. CDR3 residues: CASSRQGDTEAFF. CDR3 DNA, as far as it was read: TGTGCCAGCAGCCGACAGGGGGACACTGAA.

There are many counts of this clone. The CDR3 end lies 3 residues beyond the end of the read and is filled in from the germline J gene. The V gene is TRBV20-1, the J gene TRBJ1-6; no firm D call. The CDR3 extends over 16 amino acids. The V end lost 3 bases, the J end lost 4 bases, and 16 bases lay between the germline ends. Per the germline V gene, CDR1 is DFQATT and CDR2 is SNEGSKA (reference sequence). Partial CDR3 DNA: TGCAGTGCTAGTCCCGGGGAGGGTGGGTATAATTCACCC. Translating gives CSASPGEGGYNSP. The full CDR3 protein reads CSASPGEGGYNSPLHF.

In this sample, this clone turned up many times. The missing CDR3 end, 3 residues past where the read stops, is filled in from the germline J gene. This rearrangement joins TRBV19 to TRBJ1-4; 10 positions agree with TRBD1. The CDR3 sequence is 15 residues long. Germline CDR1 reads LNHDA; CDR2 reads SQIVND (reference sequence). V lost 6 bases and J lost 4; bases outside the gene matches: 5. The CDR3 DNA, read in part, is TGTGCCAGTAGGCCCCGGGACAGGGGTAATGAAAAA. Translation gives CASRPRDRGNEK. In full, the CDR3 reads CASRPRDRGNEKLFF.

In this sample, this clone turned up many times. Read data end 3 residues before the CDR3 end; the end is taken from the germline J gene. The chain combines TRBV19 with TRBJ1-1, with a possible D match to TRBD1 (5 bases). The CDR3 length is 13 residues. V was clipped by 4 bases and J by 0 bases, with 6 bases between them. CDR1 and CDR2 from the germline V gene are LNHDA and SQIVND (reference sequence). CDR3 sequence: CASSTGMNTEAFF. CDR3 DNA, as far as it was read: TGTGCCAGTAGTACAGGGATGAACACTGAA.

This clone was found many times. The DNA ends 3 residues before the CDR3 does, and the rest of the CDR3 is filled in from the germline J gene. This chain links TRBV5-4 with TRBJ2-1; D perhaps matches TRBD2 (5 bases). Trimming shortened V by 4 bases and J by 2 bases, and 13 bases separated the two germline ends. From germline, CDR1 is SGHNT and CDR2 YYREEE (reference sequence). The CDR3 has 15 residues. This CDR3 reads CASSLDSGTYNEQFF. The part of the CDR3 DNA that was read is TGTGCCAGCAGCCTGGACTCGGGGACCTACAATGAG.

This clone has a count of ten or more. The observed sequence ends 3 residues before the CDR3 terminus, with the missing tail filled in from the germline J gene. The V gene is TRBV6-4, the J gene TRBJ1-4, with TRBD1 matching over 7 bases. V lost 6 bases to trimming and J lost 6 bases; unmatched junction nucleotides: 10. The CDR3 has 15 residues. The germline CDR1 and CDR2 sequences are MRHNA and SNTAGT. This CDR3 reads CASRDRPRIYEKLFF. The DNA read from the CDR3 is TGTGCCAGCAGGGACAGGCCTAGGATTTATGAAAAA.

In this sample, this clone turned up many times. The CDR3 is cut off 3 residues early in the read; its end comes from the germline J gene. This chain links TRBV11-2 with TRBJ2-7, with 7 bases that match TRBD2. Per the germline V gene, CDR1 is SGHAT and CDR2 is FQNNGV. V lost 3 bases and J lost 5; bases outside the gene matches: 1. The CDR3 runs to 12 residues. This CDR3 reads CASSFGGDEQYF. CDR3 bases read: TGTGCCAGCAGCTTTGGGGGGGACGAG.

Concerning this clone itself: The read gets to within 3 residues of the CDR3 end, and the germline J gene fills in the rest. This sequence joins TRBV7-7 and TRBJ2-2; no clear D gene. The CDR3 covers 13 residues. The V end was cut by 7 bases, the J end by 0 bases, with 6 bases between. Per germline, CDR1 SSHAT and CDR2 FNYEAQ (reference sequence). CDR3 amino acids: CASITPNTGELFF. CDR3 DNA (partial): TGTGCCAGCATTACACCGAACACCGGGGAG.

Many counts were recorded for this clone. Coverage ceases 3 residues before the CDR3 finishes, and the germline J gene fills in the end. The chain has TRBV7-2 and TRBJ1-2; D is unresolved. V lost 1 base, J lost 2 bases, and 11 bases lay in between. This CDR3 region has 15 residues. Looked up from germline, CDR1 is SGHTA and CDR2 is FQGNSA. CDR3 loop: CASSLGAVTNYGYTF. CDR3 DNA, as far as it was read: TGTGCCAGCAGCTTAGGGGCAGTAACCAACTATGGC.